This T cell receptor (beta chain) was profiled in a study of cytomegalovirus exposure and HLA in healthy donors. A few counts support this clone. CDR3 length: 14 amino acids. V shed 3 bases and J shed 2 bases, with 11 bases lying between them. CDR1 is SGHVS and CDR2 is FQNEAQ in the germline V gene. The PCR had 60 Vbeta and 13 Jbeta primers. Produced via immunoSEQ multiplex PCR; TCRdb's table is partial and in-frame only. The table has tens of thousands of clones, around 70% seen once. Sequences were obtained from PBMCs. J is TRBJ2-7 and V is TRBV7-8; maybe TRBD1 (6 bases). The receptor's source is a woman aged 45-60 years in good health and CMV-seropositive. This chain's CDR3 is CASSFSTGPYEQYF. In nucleotides, the CDR3 is TGTGCCAGCAGCTTTTCGACAGGCCCCTACGAGCAGTACTTC.